This TCR beta chain was captured by sequencing in a study of cytomegalovirus exposure and HLA in healthy donors. Trimming took 3 bases from V and 6 from J, leaving 8 bases between them. The CDR3 has 12 residues. Germline lookup yields CDR1 MNHEY and CDR2 SVGAGI. The repertoire was sequenced with immunoSEQ multiplex PCR; TCRdb's copy has only in-frame clones and lacks some. The repertoire consists of approximately 300,000 clones, with approximately 90% occurring once and the leading ten covering 0.84%. In regard to this clone: Within the sample, other DNA sequences also encode this same CDR3.

This clonotype originated in a woman younger than 35 in good health and CMV-seronegative. The sequencing input was PBMCs. This sequence joins TRBV6-5 and TRBJ1-1, with a weak D call TRBD1 (6 bases). The CDR3 reads CASSYGGAEAFF. In DNA, the CDR3 is TGTGCCAGCAGTTATGGGGGCGCTGAAGCTTTCTTT.